This TCR beta chain was sequenced during a study of long-term antiretroviral therapy in people with HIV. Whole-study findings and limits: Clones with expansion before ART led the repertoire at all time points.

The libraries were made with immunoSEQ v3.0 at survey level. The protocol was immunoSEQ multiplex PCR, while the TCRdb copy is restricted to in-frame clones and leaves out a portion. The sample consists of about 28,000 clones, about 95% of them appearing once. Concerning this clone: Antigen unknown.

The TCR comes from a man in his thirties or forties with HIV. Here the sequenced sample was unsorted PBMCs, taken 6 to 6.5 years after starting antiretroviral therapy.

The DNA for the CDR3 is TGTGCCAGCAGCACGCCCATGGGGGATGAAGCTTTCTTT. Protein sequence: CASSTPMGDEAFF. The genes are TRBV13 and TRBJ1-1; TRBD1 might be the D (5 bases). The V gene's germline CDR1 is PRHDT and CDR2 FYEKMQ (reference sequence). This CDR3 spans 13 amino acids. With 5 bases removed from V and 7 bases from J, the gap between germline ends came to 14 bases.